This T cell receptor beta chain was obtained from a study of blood T cells in healthy people across ages. The study recruited healthy Caucasian donors from Russia who were aged about 6 to 90. It was roughly 10 milliliters of peripheral blood that were drawn from each donor. Per individual sample, total RNA of at least 5 micrograms was extracted. With a J-beta primer mix and a sample-barcoded 5' primer, a second PCR ran about 6 to 11 cycles. A template-switch adaptor with 12 random nucleotides tagged each cDNA molecule. TCRdb called the 5' RACE reads again in MiXCR, with one record for every CDR3 protein. The sample holds approximately 290,000 distinct CDR3 sequences, around 27% seen once. The specimen was blood. This receptor was identified in a woman aged 70 to 79 in good health.

The CDR3 loop is CASSNLYEQFF. CDR3 coding DNA: TGTGCCAGTAGTAATTTGTACGAGCAGTTCTTC. The chain carries TRBV19 and TRBJ2-1, with no clear D. The CDR3 loop spans 11 amino acids. Trimming shortened V by 4 bases and J by 10 bases, and 8 bases separated the two germline ends. Germline V lookup: CDR1 LNHDA, CDR2 SQIVND (reference sequence). Combining the CDR3 with reference TRBV19 and TRBJ2-1 gives the whole variable domain DGGITQSPKYLFRKEGQNVTLSCEQNLNHDAMYWYRQDPGQGLRLIYYSQIVNDFQKGDIAEGYSVSREKKESFPLTVTSAQKNPTAFYLCASSNLYEQFFGPGTRLTVL.